The 26 T cell receptor beta chains reported below all come from one sample, sequenced in a study of human T cells and chemical hapten exposure. The sample's time point: pre-sensitization, week 0. As to treatment: therapeutic diphenylcyclopropenone sensitization with weekly scalp DPC. TCRdb called the RACE reads again in MiXCR, with one record for every CDR3 protein. The sample includes 300,000 to 450,000 distinct CDR3 sequences, approximately 5.1% of them seen just once. Material: whole blood, obtained in connection with sensitization to the hapten diphenylcyclopropenone (DPC). These receptors were obtained from a woman aged 50 to 60 with alopecia areata. Some clones in this sample may be carry-over from other donors' samples.

This clonotype has ten or more counts. V is TRBV2 and J is TRBJ2-1; 13 bases match TRBD2. The CDR3 is made up of 15 amino acids. V was clipped by 10 bases and J by 7 bases; unmatched bases: 10. The germline V gene has CDR1 SNHLY and CDR2 FYNNEI. The CDR3 spells CAKASGTSGINEQFF. The DNA of the CDR3 is TGTGCCAAGGCCTCCGGGACTAGCGGGATTAATGAGCAGTTCTTC.

The V and J genes are TRBV7-9 and TRBJ2-3, with 9 bases fitting TRBD2. Trimming at V came to 5 bases and at J to 3 bases, leaving 6 bases not matched to a gene. The CDR3 extends over 15 amino acids. The germline gives CDR1 SEHNR, CDR2 FQNEAQ (reference sequence). The CDR3, as DNA: TGTGCCAGCAGCGTAGGGACTAGCCCTACAGATACGCAGTATTTT. It specifies CASSVGTSPTDTQYF.

This clonotype was seen a few times. The chain carries TRBV15 and TRBJ1-6; 10 positions match TRBD1. The CDR3 has 16 amino acids. V lost 0 bases, J lost 11 bases, and 7 bases stayed unmatched. Germline-derived CDR1 and CDR2 are LNHNV and YYDKDF (reference sequence). The CDR3 DNA sequence: TGTGCCACCAGCAGAGATAAGGACAGGGGGATCACACCCCTCCACTTT. As protein: CATSRDKDRGITPLHF.

As to this clonotype: A much larger clone differs by one base, so this may be a read error. CDR3 nucleotides: TGCAGCGTTGAGTCGAGAGGGAGGGGAGAGACCCAGTACTTC. Residues: CSVESRGRGETQYF. The chain is built from TRBV29-1 and TRBJ2-5; 7 bases agree with TRBD2. CDR1 and CDR2 from the germline V gene are SQVTM and ANQGSEA. The J segment lost 4 bases and the V segment lost 3 bases, leaving 8 bases of the junction unmatched. The CDR3 is 14 amino acids.

The V and J genes are TRBV2 and TRBJ1-1; D is undetermined. V was cut by 6 bases and J by 10 bases, with 12 bases left in between. CDR1 and CDR2 from the germline V gene are SNHLY and FYNNEI. This CDR3 has 11 amino acids. The chain's CDR3 is CASSERFRAFF. The CDR3, as DNA: TGTGCCAGCAGCGAGAGATTTAGAGCTTTCTTT.

At least ten counts were recorded for this clonotype. The chain joins TRBV10-3 to TRBJ2-7, with D unclear. CDR3 size: 15 residues. CDR1 and CDR2 from the germline V gene are ENHRY and SYGVKD. Trimming took off 3 bases at V and 2 bases at J, with 14 bases between the two ends. The CDR3 protein is CAISERAGFTYEQYF. As DNA, the CDR3 is TGTGCCATCAGTGAAAGGGCAGGATTTACCTACGAGCAGTACTTC.

The V and J genes are TRBV29-1 and TRBJ2-1; 8 nucleotides match TRBD2. The J segment lost 5 bases and the V segment lost 5 bases, leaving 8 bases of the junction unmatched. The CDR3 loop spans 14 amino acids. Germline-derived CDR1 and CDR2 are SQVTM and ANQGSEA. This CDR3 is CSVSGTRSNNEQFF. The CDR3 coding sequence is TGCAGCGTTTCCGGGACTAGGTCCAACAATGAGCAGTTCTTC.

This clonotype showed up many times. DNA of the CDR3: TGTGCCAGCAGCAACCCCGGGACTAGCGGGAGGCGAAAATCCTACAATGAGCAGTTCTTC. Residues: CASSNPGTSGRRKSYNEQFF. The chain has TRBV7-6 and TRBJ2-1; 15 positions match TRBD2. Trimming cost V 5 bases and J 1 base; bases outside gene matches: 12. The CDR3 is 20 amino acids. Germline V CDR1 and CDR2: SGHVS, FNYEAQ.

The rearrangement uses TRBV6-6 and TRBJ2-1; D remains unclear. CDR3 length equals 13 residues. Per germline, CDR1 MNHNY and CDR2 SVGAGI (reference sequence). Deletions cut 7 bases from V and 8 bases from J, with 15 bases between. The chain's CDR3 is CASTPVMGYEQFF. The CDR3 DNA is TGTGCCAGCACCCCCGTCATGGGCTATGAGCAGTTCTTC.

In this sample, this clonotype turned up a few times. The chain has TRBV18 and TRBJ1-1, with D perhaps TRBD1 (5 bases). The CDR3 is 14 amino acids. The V gene's germline CDR1 is KGHSH and CDR2 LQKENI. V was clipped by 5 bases and J by 4 bases, with 14 bases between them. The CDR3 DNA sequence: TGTGCCAGCTCATCATCAGGGTTCACCACTGAAGCTTTCTTT. Amino acids: CASSSSGFTTEAFF.

This clonotype was picked up many times. The chain joins TRBV7-2 to TRBJ2-5, with 8 bases lining up with TRBD1. The germline V gene has CDR1 SGHTA and CDR2 FQGNSA. J lost 0 bases, V lost 1 base, and 1 base had no gene match. The CDR3 extends over 15 amino acids. The DNA of the CDR3 is TGTGCCAGCAGCTTAGACAGGGGGTACCAAGAGACCCAGTACTTC. Translation: CASSLDRGYQETQYF.

The chain is built from TRBV6-1 and TRBJ1-6; the match to TRBD1 covers 11 bases. Per the germline V gene, CDR1 is MNHNS and CDR2 is SASEGT. Germline trimming cut 1 base from V and 7 bases from J; bases unmatched to any gene: 3. The length of the CDR3 is 16 residues. The CDR3 is CASSEVGQGVNSPLHF. In DNA form, the CDR3 reads TGTGCCAGCAGTGAAGTGGGACAGGGGGTAAATTCACCCCTCCACTTT.

The J gene is TRBJ2-1, the V gene TRBV27, with D tentatively TRBD1 (6 bases). Germline CDR1 reads MNHEY; CDR2 reads SMNVEV (reference sequence). V dropped 4 bases and J dropped 7 bases, with 11 bases sitting between them. This CDR3 has 13 amino acids. CDR3 sequence (DNA): TGTGCCAGCAGTTACAGGGTCATAAATGAGCAGTTCTTC. Its protein product is CASSYRVINEQFF.

The sample holds many counts of this clonotype. The V call is TRBV12-3 or TRBV12-4, the J call TRBJ1-3, with D perhaps matching TRBD1 (6 bases). V lost 3 bases and J lost 4, with 16 bases in between. The CDR3 runs 16 residues. The CDR3 nucleotides read TGTGCCAGCAGTTTTGCCCCGGGGGCGGGAGGAAACACCATATATTTT. This gives the protein CASSFAPGAGGNTIYF.

This chain connects TRBV7-8 to TRBJ1-1; D might be TRBD1 (6 bases). The CDR3 totals 14 residues. The germline CDR1 and CDR2 sequences are SGHVS and FQNEAQ. V gave up 7 bases and J gave up 4 bases, with 16 bases separating them. The CDR3 DNA sequence: TGTGCCAGCACCCTTACAGGGCTGCGCACTGAAGCTTTCTTT. As protein: CASTLTGLRTEAFF.

Only a few counts were recorded for this clonotype. Here the CDR3 reads CASSPFSGVGNTIYF. In DNA form, the CDR3 reads TGTGCCAGCAGTCCGTTCTCAGGGGTTGGAAACACCATATATTTT. The chain joins TRBV12-3 or TRBV12-4 to TRBJ1-3; possibly TRBD1 for D (6 bases). Trimming took off 5 bases at V and 3 bases at J, with 14 bases between the two ends. The CDR3 contains 15 residues.

The sample holds a few counts of this clonotype. The chain carries TRBV6-2 or TRBV6-3 and TRBJ2-1, with D unresolved. The CDR3 contains 15 residues. V lost 6 bases to trimming and J lost 1 base, with 13 bases between them. Germline V gene data show CDR1 as MNHEY and CDR2 as SVGEGT. This chain's CDR3 is CASSHLIKSYNEQFF. The CDR3 DNA follows: TGTGCCAGCAGCCACCTTATTAAGTCCTACAATGAGCAGTTCTTC.

The V call is TRBV28, the J call TRBJ1-6; D is possibly TRBD1 (5 bases). Trimming removed 2 bases from V and 8 bases from J, with 13 bases in between. CDR3 length: 15 amino acids. CDR1 and CDR2 (germline): MDHEN, SYDVKM. The CDR3 nucleotides are TGTGCCAGCAGTTTAGGGCAGGGTGGTCATTCACCCCTCCACTTT. Translated, it gives CASSLGQGGHSPLHF.

This clonotype was picked up a small number of times. The rearrangement joins TRBV9 to TRBJ2-7, with D possibly being TRBD2 (6 bases). V was pared by 4 bases and J by 5 bases, with 10 bases between. This CDR3 is built from 12 residues. Germline V lookup: CDR1 SGDLS, CDR2 YYNGEE. The CDR3 sequence: CASSRREDEQYF. DNA for the CDR3: TGTGCCAGCAGCCGGCGGGAAGACGAGCAGTACTTC.

Many counts were recorded for this clonotype. J is TRBJ2-7 and V is TRBV27; 11 bases match TRBD1. V dropped 0 bases and J dropped 6; count of bases not matched to a gene: 10. Germline CDR1 reads MNHEY; CDR2 reads SMNVEV (reference sequence). The CDR3 sequence is 17 residues long. The CDR3 region has the DNA TGTGCCAGCAGTTTATCAACCCTGGACAGGGGGCGGGGCGAGCAGTACTTC. It is translated as CASSLSTLDRGRGEQYF.

This clonotype was observed many times. J is TRBJ2-3 and V is TRBV20-1, with 8 positions matching TRBD1. This CDR3 is built from 14 residues. The germline gives CDR1 DFQATT, CDR2 SNEGSKA (reference sequence). The ends lost 0 bases at V and 4 bases at J; junction bases unmatched: 3. The DNA for the CDR3 is TGCAGTGCTAGAGATGCAGGGGGCGCAGATACGCAGTATTTT. Amino acids: CSARDAGGADTQYF.

This clonotype was found a few times. The J gene is TRBJ2-3, the V gene TRBV12-3 or TRBV12-4, with D unclear. The CDR3 spans 14 residues. Trimming left V 6 bases short and J 5 bases short, with 15 bases between. The CDR3, as DNA: TGTGCCAGCAGCCCCGGATCCCTGGGAGATACGCAGTATTTT. Its protein is CASSPGSLGDTQYF.

The gene calls are TRBV14 and TRBJ2-1, with 8 bases identical to TRBD1. Unmatched junction bases numbered 4, after V lost 2 bases and J lost 7 bases. The germline V gene encodes CDR1 SGHDN and CDR2 FVKESK. CDR3 length: 14 residues. The CDR3 loop is CASSQLRQGNEQFF. CDR3 coding DNA: TGTGCCAGCAGCCAACTCCGACAGGGGAATGAGCAGTTCTTC.

This clonotype was counted many times. V usage is TRBV7-2 and J usage is TRBJ2-1; TRBD2 aligns across 7 bases. The junction had 9 bases not matched to a gene; V was cut back by 8 bases and J by 5 bases. The CDR3 is 14 amino acids. Germline CDR1 is SGHTA and CDR2 is FQGNSA. CDR3 sequence (DNA): TGTGCCAGCCAGCCCTGGGAGGGCCACAATGAGCAGTTCTTC. As protein: CASQPWEGHNEQFF. The variable domain in full, completed from reference TRBV7-2 and TRBJ2-1, reads GAGVSQSPSNKVTEKGKDVELRCDPISGHTALYWYRQSLGQGLEFLIYFQGNSAPDKSGLPSDRFSAERTGGSVSTLTIQRTQQEDSAVYLCASQPWEGHNEQFFGPGTRLTVL.

This clonotype turned up a few times. This chain joins TRBV24-1 and TRBJ2-1; D may be TRBD2 (6 bases). V was trimmed by 4 bases and J by 4 bases, leaving 10 bases between them. This CDR3 spans 14 amino acids. The germline V gene encodes CDR1 KGHDR and CDR2 SFDVKD. This CDR3 is CATSEPGLYNEQFF. The CDR3 nucleotides are TGTGCCACCAGTGAGCCGGGACTTTACAATGAGCAGTTCTTC.

With regard to this clonotype: This likely reflects a read error, since a far larger clone is one base away. This chain connects TRBV3-1 to TRBJ1-1; D uncertain. The CDR3 runs 13 residues. Trimming removed 4 bases from V and 4 bases from J, with 10 bases in between. Germline assignment: CDR1 LGHDT and CDR2 YNNKEL (reference sequence). The CDR3 sequence is CASSRGTGTEAFF. The CDR3 nucleotides are TGTGCCAGCAGCCGGGGAACGGGCACTGAAGCTTTCTTT.